The next 19 T cell receptor beta chains were all read from a single sample in a study of graft-versus-host responses after intestinal transplantation. Assay: immunoSEQ multiplex PCR; the TCRdb copy retains only in-frame clones and omits some. The repertoire holds about 45,000 clones, with over 75% as singletons. Material: PBMCs, obtained 524 days after transplant. These receptors all come from a human patient who received an intestinal transplant, so some T cells may come from the graft donor.

The chain employs TRBV5-6 and TRBJ2-7, with 9 bases matching TRBD1. With 4 bases clipped from V and 5 bases from J, the junction kept 4 bases outside the gene matches. Germline CDR1 reads SGHDT; CDR2 reads YYEEEE. The CDR3 length is 13 residues. The CDR3 loop reads CASSRGQGNEQYF. The CDR3 nucleotides read TGTGCCAGCAGCCGGGGACAGGGTAACGAGCAGTACTTC.

V is TRBV7-8 and J is TRBJ1-5; D is possibly TRBD1 (5 bases). The germline V gene encodes CDR1 SGHVS and CDR2 FQNEAQ. CDR3 size: 13 residues. Trimming took 0 bases from V and 6 from J, leaving 6 bases between them. CDR3 DNA sequence: TGTGCCAGCAGCTTAGCGGGGGGTCAGCCCCAGCATTTT. The encoded protein is CASSLAGGQPQHF.

The chain carries TRBV7-8 and TRBJ1-4; TRBD1 aligns across 7 bases. The CDR3 contains 17 residues. CDR1 is SGHVS and CDR2 is FQNEAQ in the germline V gene. V was pared by 3 bases and J by 5 bases, with 12 bases of the junction left unmatched. The CDR3 loop reads CASSFRGGQAWNEKLFF. The CDR3 nucleotides are TGTGCCAGCAGCTTTAGGGGAGGACAGGCATGGAATGAAAAACTGTTTTTT.

The genes are TRBV4-2 and TRBJ1-4, with D unresolved. The CDR3 has 16 amino acids. The ends were cut back, 0 bases at V and 0 bases at J, with 8 bases in the middle. In germline, CDR1 is LGHNA, CDR2 YNFKEQ. Here the CDR3 reads CASSQDPMTTNEKLFF. CDR3 DNA: TGTGCCAGCAGCCAAGATCCCATGACAACTAATGAAAAACTGTTTTTT.

This clone has a single count. CDR3 bases: TGTGCCAGCAGTTTGAGTTTGAGGGGCCAAGAGACCCAGTACTTC. It is translated as CASSLSLRGQETQYF. The V call is TRBV28, the J call TRBJ2-5; D could derive from TRBD1 or TRBD2 (5 bases each). The CDR3 contains 15 residues. V was clipped by 3 bases and J by 1 base, with 12 bases between them. Germline V gene lookup returns CDR1 MDHEN and CDR2 SYDVKM.

The chain links TRBV28 to TRBJ2-1; D gene ambiguous. Germline V gives CDR1 MDHEN, CDR2 SYDVKM. The length of the CDR3 is 16 residues. The V end was cut by 6 bases, the J end by 4 bases, with 19 bases between. CDR3 coding DNA: TGTGCCAGCAGCCTAAACCTAGTAGTCCCTTACAATGAGCAGTTCTTC. Its translation: CASSLNLVVPYNEQFF.

V gene TRBV5-4 combines with J gene TRBJ2-1; 8 bases map to TRBD2. CDR1 is SGHNT, CDR2 YYREEE, per germline (reference sequence). The junction had 10 bases not matched to a gene; V was cut back by 5 bases and J by 9 bases. The CDR3 covers 14 residues. CDR3 sequence: CASSSGSGDGEQFF. The CDR3 DNA is TGTGCCAGCAGTAGCGGTAGCGGGGATGGTGAGCAGTTCTTC.

In the case of this clone: A junction boundary mismatches the germline segment, possibly from a read error. The chain recombines TRBV4-1 with TRBJ2-7; D remains unclear. Germline V lookup: CDR1 MGHRA, CDR2 YSYEKL. This CDR3 has 14 residues. The CDR3 loop is CASSQSRGDYEQYF. The CDR3 coding sequence is TGTGCCAGCAGCCAGAGTCGAGGAGACTACGAGCAGTACTTC.

J is TRBJ2-1 and V is TRBV6-6, with D uncertain. The CDR3 covers 15 residues. Germline V gene lookup returns CDR1 MNHNY and CDR2 SVGAGI (reference sequence). The ends were cut back, 6 bases at V and 6 bases at J, with 18 bases in the middle. CDR3 loop: CASSFSGPRPNEQFF. The CDR3 region has the DNA TGTGCCAGCAGCTTCTCCGGACCCCGACCCAATGAGCAGTTCTTC.

This chain links TRBV15 with TRBJ2-7, with TRBD1 matching over 10 bases. V dropped 5 bases and J dropped 2; count of bases not matched to a gene: 6. The CDR3 contains 15 residues. Germline V CDR1 and CDR2: LNHNV, YYDKDF (reference sequence). CDR3 region: CATSLGTGAAYEQYF. CDR3 in DNA: TGTGCCACCAGCCTTGGGACAGGGGCGGCCTACGAGCAGTACTTC.

The chain combines TRBV14 with TRBJ2-5; D not resolved. From germline, CDR1 is SGHDN and CDR2 FVKESK. Trimming removed 4 bases at V and 5 bases at J, with 11 bases between. The CDR3 is made up of 13 amino acids. CDR3 coding DNA: TGTGCCAGCAGCCCCAGTCGGCGGGAGACCCAGTACTTC. Protein sequence: CASSPSRRETQYF.

This clone has a single count. V and J are TRBV7-6 and TRBJ2-3; D is unresolved. V was shortened by 2 bases and J by 5 bases, with 5 bases between the two germline ends. Germline assignment: CDR1 SGHVS and CDR2 FNYEAQ. The CDR3 spans 12 residues. Here the CDR3 reads CASSLYGDTQYF. CDR3 coding DNA: TGTGCCAGCAGCTTATACGGAGATACGCAGTATTTT. The entire variable domain, with the rest obtained from reference TRBV7-6 and TRBJ2-3, is as follows: GAGVSQSPRYKVTKRGQDVALRCDPISGHVSLYWYRQALGQGPEFLTYFNYEAQQDKSGLPNDRFSAERPEGSISTLTIQRTEQRDSAMYRCASSLYGDTQYFGPGTRLTVL.

The V call is TRBV7-8, the J call TRBJ1-2; 9 positions match TRBD1. The CDR3 totals 16 residues. Germline CDR1 reads SGHVS; CDR2 reads FQNEAQ. With V trimmed by 5 bases and J by 3 bases, 10 bases remained unmatched. The CDR3 here is CASSPLQGADYYGYTF. CDR3 bases: TGTGCCAGCAGCCCATTACAGGGGGCGGACTACTATGGCTACACCTTC.

This clone came up a few times. The chain carries TRBV15 and TRBJ2-7, with D possibly matching TRBD1 (6 bases). Trimming cost V 0 bases and J 1 base, with 10 bases left between them. Germline assignment: CDR1 LNHNV and CDR2 YYDKDF (reference sequence). The CDR3 sequence is 15 residues long. CDR3 sequence reads: CATSRDPGQSYEQYF. In nucleotides, the CDR3 is TGTGCCACCAGCAGAGACCCGGGACAATCCTACGAGCAGTACTTC.

The rearrangement joins TRBV9 to TRBJ2-3; D gene ambiguous. The V end was cut by 1 base, the J end by 1 base, with 13 bases between. Germline CDR1 SGDLS, CDR2 YYNGEE. The CDR3 runs 16 residues. The CDR3 DNA follows: TGTGCCAGCAGCGTAACTCCACGGGCGGGCACAGATACGCAGTATTTT. Its protein product is CASSVTPRAGTDTQYF.

There are a few counts of this clone. The chain uses TRBV5-3 and TRBJ2-1; D ambiguous. TRBV5-3 is an ORF for which the function is uncertain. The V and J ends lost 4 bases and 9 bases respectively, with 8 bases between them. CDR3 size: 11 residues. CDR3 coding DNA: TGTGCCAGAAGCCCCGGATTTGAGCAGTTCTTC. Encoded protein: CARSPGFEQFF.

The rearrangement joins TRBV30 to TRBJ2-5; 8 bases align to TRBD2. V was pared by 6 bases and J by 5 bases, with 11 bases of the junction left unmatched. The CDR3 is made up of 14 amino acids. Germline assignment: CDR1 GTSNPN and CDR2 SVGIG (reference sequence). The CDR3 nucleotides are TGTGCCTGCCTCCCGGGGGGGCGGGAGGAGACCCAGTACTTC. It translates to CACLPGGREETQYF.

V and J are TRBV2 and TRBJ2-7, with TRBD1 matching over 8 bases. The CDR3 is 12 amino acids. CDR1 SNHLY and CDR2 FYNNEI come from the germline V gene. Trimming cost V 6 bases and J 6 bases; bases outside gene matches: 4. The DNA of the CDR3 is TGTGCCAGCAGCCTCCAGGGGGCCGAGCAGTACTTC. It translates to CASSLQGAEQYF.

This clone is a singleton in its sample. This chain connects TRBV19 to TRBJ2-1; perhaps TRBD2 as D (6 bases). Trimming left V 7 bases short and J 4 bases short, with 14 bases between. From germline, CDR1 is LNHDA and CDR2 SQIVND (reference sequence). This CDR3 is built from 14 residues. CDR3 nucleotides: TGTGCCAGTAATCCCGGGCGGGGATACAATGAGCAGTTCTTC. It codes for CASNPGRGYNEQFF.